This section outlines one T cell receptor beta chain sequence together with its context. Germline CDR1 reads MDHEN; CDR2 reads SYDVKM. The CDR3 has 15 amino acids. V shed 5 bases, J shed 4 bases, and the junction held 10 bases outside the gene matches. The data originate from a study of blood T cell repertoires in COVID-19. Background on the study: Whether acute or convalescent, the COVID-19 samples came from the United States, Italy and Spain.

The data were produced by immunoSEQ multiplex PCR, yet TCRdb's version contains in-frame clones alone and is incomplete. The top ten hold around 6.8% of the sample, which has roughly 250,000 clones, around four fifths seen once. The V call is TRBV28, the J call TRBJ1-2; 7 bases are shared with TRBD1. The sample consisted of peripheral blood. The clonotype comes from a woman aged 55 to 70 with active or convalescent COVID-19. CDR3 sequence (DNA): TGTGCCAGCAGTCCCCCTCCCGACAGGGCCTATGGCTACACCTTC. Protein sequence: CASSPPPDRAYGYTF.